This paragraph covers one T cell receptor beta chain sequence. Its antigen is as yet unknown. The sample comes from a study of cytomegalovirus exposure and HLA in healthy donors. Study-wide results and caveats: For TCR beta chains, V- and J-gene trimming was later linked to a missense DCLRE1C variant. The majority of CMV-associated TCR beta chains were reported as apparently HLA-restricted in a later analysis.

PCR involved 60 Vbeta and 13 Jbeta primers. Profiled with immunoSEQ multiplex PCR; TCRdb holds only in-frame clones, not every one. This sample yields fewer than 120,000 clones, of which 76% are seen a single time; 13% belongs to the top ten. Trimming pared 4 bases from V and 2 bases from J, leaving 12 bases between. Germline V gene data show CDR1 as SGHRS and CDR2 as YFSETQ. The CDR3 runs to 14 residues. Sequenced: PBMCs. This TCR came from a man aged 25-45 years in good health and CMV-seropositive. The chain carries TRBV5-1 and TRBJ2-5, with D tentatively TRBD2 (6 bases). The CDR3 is CASSPQRVQETQYF. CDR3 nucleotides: TGCGCCAGCAGCCCCCAGCGGGTGCAAGAGACCCAGTACTTC.